This T cell receptor beta chain was captured in a study of blood T cell repertoires in COVID-19 (dated by TCRdb to the early 2020s). Notes on the research overall: Samples covering the acute and convalescent phases of COVID-19 were provided by collaborators in the United States, Italy and Spain. The material from the prospective study consisted of cDNA or gDNA derived from T cells, B-cell-depleted T cells, or PBMCs. Deeply sampled blood TCRbeta repertoires from subjects exposed to, actively infected with, or recovered from COVID-19 were included in the dataset. A freely available public database, intended as a resource for researchers studying the immune response to SARS-CoV-2, is where the repertoires were released. Samples were obtained from the ongoing ImmuneRACE study (first 160 participants) and from approximately 1,200 subjects provided by 6 global collaborators. A de-identified subject ID, COVID-19 status, age in years and sex were almost always included in the sample metadata. HLA class I and class II types, where available, came from metadata supplied by the sample provider rather than from assay-based typing.

On this clone itself: It has no known antigen specificity. The sample holds no much larger clone one base away, and base qualities are not on file.

TCRbeta CDR3 regions were amplified from genomic DNA by means of the immunoSEQ Assay, a bias-controlled multiplex PCR. Per the source publication's procedure: The number of nucleated cells in each sample was estimated by amplification of reference gene primers within the assay. To quantify the absolute abundance of each unique TCRbeta CDR3 rearrangement, sequence reads were collapsed and filtered. For each sample, productive Simpson clonality was calculated by taking the square root of Simpson's diversity index across productive rearrangements. TCRdb provides this immuneACCESS table in a form limited to in-frame rearrangements. Some clones are lacking; in checked studies, under half of them reflect an unresolved V gene, and why the rest are absent is not known. V and J calls and clone size are those listed in that table; D and trimming were worked out from the DNA. Recorded for this sample are about 220,000 clones; 82% of them occurred a single time. The ten largest clones capture 3.6% of the sample.

Each collaborating institution followed its own protocols to collect whole blood in K2EDTA tubes. Collaborator samples were shipped for TCRbeta analysis as frozen whole blood, isolated PBMCs, or DNA extracted from either sample type. Broader findings and caveats from the paper: The amount of clinical and demographic metadata varied by source and participant and was provided uncurated.

Taken from the germline V gene (reference sequence), the CDR1 and CDR2 loops are SGHNT and YYREEE. The CDR3 runs 13 amino acids, cysteine and phenylalanine included. The read is trimmed to its CDR3 DNA, 39 bases read in frame from base 1. Trimming at the junction amounts to 4 bases on V and 1 base on J, and the germline ends lie 8 bases apart. The chain couples TRBV5-4 to TRBJ1-1; the D gene cannot be named for sure. The sample was peripheral blood. The receptor was isolated from a woman aged 80 or older with acute or convalescent COVID-19. The DNA is as follows: TGTGCCAGCAGCGCAGGCGCGAACACTGAAGCTTTCTTT. Its protein product is CASSAGANTEAFF.